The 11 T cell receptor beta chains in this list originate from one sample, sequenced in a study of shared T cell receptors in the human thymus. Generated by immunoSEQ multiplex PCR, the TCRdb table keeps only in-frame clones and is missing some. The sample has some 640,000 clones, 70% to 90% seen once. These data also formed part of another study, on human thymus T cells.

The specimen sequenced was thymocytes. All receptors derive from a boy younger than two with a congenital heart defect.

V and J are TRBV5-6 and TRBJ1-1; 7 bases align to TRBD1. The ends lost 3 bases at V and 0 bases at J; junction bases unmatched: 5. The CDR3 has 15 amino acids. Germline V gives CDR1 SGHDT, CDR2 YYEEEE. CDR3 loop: CASSCSGTVNTEAFF. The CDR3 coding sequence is TGTGCCAGCAGCTGTTCCGGGACAGTGAACACTGAAGCTTTCTTT.

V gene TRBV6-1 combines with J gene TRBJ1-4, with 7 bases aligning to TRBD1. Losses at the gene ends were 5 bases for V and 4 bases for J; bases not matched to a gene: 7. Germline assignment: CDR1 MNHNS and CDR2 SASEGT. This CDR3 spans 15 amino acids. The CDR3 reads CASSLRDRLNEKLFF. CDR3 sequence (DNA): TGTGCCAGCAGTCTACGGGACAGACTTAATGAAAAACTGTTTTTT.

The DNA of the CDR3 is TGTGCCAGCGGGGGACAGGGAGGATTCAATGAGCAGTTCTTC. Translating it yields CASGGQGGFNEQFF. The chain employs TRBV28 and TRBJ2-1; the match to TRBD1 covers 9 bases. This CDR3 is built from 14 residues. The germline V gene has CDR1 MDHEN and CDR2 SYDVKM. V lost 8 bases, J lost 6 bases, and 8 bases stayed unmatched.

CDR3 coding DNA: TGTGCCAGCAGCTCGGGACAGGGGGACCCGAACCTCAATCAGCCCCAGCATTTT. Residues: CASSSGQGDPNLNQPQHF. V gene TRBV5-6 combines with J gene TRBJ1-5; 11 bases match TRBD1. With 3 bases clipped from V and 3 bases from J, the junction kept 11 bases outside the gene matches. This CDR3 is built from 18 residues. Germline V CDR1 and CDR2: SGHDT, YYEEEE.

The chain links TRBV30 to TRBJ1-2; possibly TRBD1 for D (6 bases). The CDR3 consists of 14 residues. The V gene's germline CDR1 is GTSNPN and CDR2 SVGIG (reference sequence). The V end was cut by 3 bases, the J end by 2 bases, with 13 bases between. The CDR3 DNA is TGTGCCTGGAGGGAAAAGGACAGAAACTATGGCTACACCTTC. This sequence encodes CAWREKDRNYGYTF.

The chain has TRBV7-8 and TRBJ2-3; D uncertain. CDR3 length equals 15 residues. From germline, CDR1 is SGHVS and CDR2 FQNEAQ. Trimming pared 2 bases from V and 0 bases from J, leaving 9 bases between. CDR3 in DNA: TGTGCCAGCAGCTTAAGTCCGGTTAGCACAGATACGCAGTATTTT. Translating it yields CASSLSPVSTDTQYF.

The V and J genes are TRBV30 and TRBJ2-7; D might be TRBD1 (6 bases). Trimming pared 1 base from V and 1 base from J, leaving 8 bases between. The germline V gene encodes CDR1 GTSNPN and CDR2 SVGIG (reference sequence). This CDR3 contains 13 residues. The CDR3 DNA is TGTGCCTGGAGTGGAGGACAGTCCTACGAGCAGTACTTC. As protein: CAWSGGQSYEQYF.

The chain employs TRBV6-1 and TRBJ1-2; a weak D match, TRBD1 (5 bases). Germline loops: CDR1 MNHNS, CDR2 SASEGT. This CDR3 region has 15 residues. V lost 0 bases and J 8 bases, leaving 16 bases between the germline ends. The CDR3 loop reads CASSEALMGTRGYTF. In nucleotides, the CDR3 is TGTGCCAGCAGTGAAGCGCTAATGGGGACTAGAGGCTACACCTTC.

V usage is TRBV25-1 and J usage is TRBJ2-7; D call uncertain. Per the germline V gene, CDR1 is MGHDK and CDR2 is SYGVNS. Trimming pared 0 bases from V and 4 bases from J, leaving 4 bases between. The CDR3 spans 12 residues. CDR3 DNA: TGTGCCAGCAGTGAATATCCTTACGAGCAGTACTTC. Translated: CASSEYPYEQYF.

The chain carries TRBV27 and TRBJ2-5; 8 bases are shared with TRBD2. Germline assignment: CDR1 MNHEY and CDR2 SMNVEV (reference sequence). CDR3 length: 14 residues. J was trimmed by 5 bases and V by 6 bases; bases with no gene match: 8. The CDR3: CASRIEAGVETQYF. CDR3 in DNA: TGTGCCAGCAGGATCGAAGCGGGGGTGGAGACCCAGTACTTC.

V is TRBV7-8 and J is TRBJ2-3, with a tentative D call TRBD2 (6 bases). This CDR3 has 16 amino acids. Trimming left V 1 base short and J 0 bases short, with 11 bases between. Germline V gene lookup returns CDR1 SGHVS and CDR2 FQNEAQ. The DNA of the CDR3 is TGTGCCAGCAGCTTAGTTACGGGGGACAGCACAGATACGCAGTATTTT. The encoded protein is CASSLVTGDSTDTQYF.